This T cell receptor beta chain is drawn from a study of blood T cell repertoires in COVID-19. Looking at the study overall: The United States, Italy and Spain supplied acute and convalescent COVID-19 samples. The cDNA or gDNA used as material had been derived from T cells, B-cell-depleted T cells, or PBMCs.

V lost 3 bases to trimming and J lost 5 bases, with 8 bases between them. The CDR3 is made up of 13 amino acids. In the authors' workflow: Amplification of reference gene primers provided the estimated nucleated cell counts. TCRdb keeps only in-frame clones here, not all; method: immunoSEQ multiplex PCR. The V and J calls and the clone size are those of that table, but D and trimming were determined from the DNA. This sample has over 200,000 clones, with around 90% found just once. Points on this clone: Different DNA sequences within this sample yield the same CDR3.

The gene calls are TRBV12-3 or TRBV12-4 and TRBJ1-5; D unresolved. This clonotype was obtained from a human donor in a cohort sampled during active COVID-19. Material for sequencing was peripheral blood. CDR3 amino acids: CASSFGRYQPQHF. The CDR3, as DNA: TGTGCCAGCAGTTTTGGTAGATATCAGCCCCAGCATTTT.